Given below is one T cell receptor beta chain in context. What it recognizes is unknown. The V gene's germline CDR1 is LNHDA and CDR2 SQIVND (reference sequence). CDR3 length equals 14 residues. V was shortened by 9 bases and J by 0 bases, with 15 bases between the two germline ends. The sample originates from a study of cytomegalovirus exposure and HLA in healthy donors. This PCR relied on a set of 60 Vbeta primers and 13 Jbeta primers. Sequencing was performed with immunoSEQ multiplex PCR; in TCRdb, only in-frame clones are kept and a portion is missing. The sample shows 110,000 or so clones, approximately 74% of them seen only once. Study-wide results and caveats: Links to common viral pathogens appeared, in a later analysis, for several of the most significant clusters. Certain indistinguishable V segments, among them TRBV6-2 and TRBV6-3, were excluded.

The receptor was derived from a woman between 45 and 60 years old in good health and CMV-seropositive. The sample consisted of PBMCs. The chain combines TRBV19 with TRBJ2-7; maybe TRBD1 (5 bases). CDR3 loop: CASRPRDNSYEQYF. In DNA form, the CDR3 reads TGTGCCAGCCGACCCAGGGATAACTCCTACGAGCAGTACTTC.